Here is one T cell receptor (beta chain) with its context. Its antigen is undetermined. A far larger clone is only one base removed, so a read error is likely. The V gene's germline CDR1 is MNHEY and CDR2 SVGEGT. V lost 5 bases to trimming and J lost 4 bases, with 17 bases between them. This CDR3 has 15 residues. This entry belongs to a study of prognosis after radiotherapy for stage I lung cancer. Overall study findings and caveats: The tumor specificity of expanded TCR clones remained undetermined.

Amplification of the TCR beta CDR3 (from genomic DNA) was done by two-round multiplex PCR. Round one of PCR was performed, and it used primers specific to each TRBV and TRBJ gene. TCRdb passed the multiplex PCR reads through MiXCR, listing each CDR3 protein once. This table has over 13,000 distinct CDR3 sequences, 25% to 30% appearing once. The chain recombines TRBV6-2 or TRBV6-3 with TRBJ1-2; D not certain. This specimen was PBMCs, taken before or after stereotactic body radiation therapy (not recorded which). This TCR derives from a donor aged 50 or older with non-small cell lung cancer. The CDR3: CASSEEWALSYGYTF. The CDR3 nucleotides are TGTGCCAGCAGTGAAGAGTGGGCTCTCTCCTATGGCTACACCTTC.